This entry lists 2 T cell receptor beta chains sequenced from one sample in a study of CD8+ T cells in alopecia areata. cDNA reverse transcribed from extracted RNA served as the sequencing template. Using immunoSEQ multiplex PCR, the repertoire was profiled, and TCRdb retains in-frame clones only, with some absent. Of fewer than 200,000 clones listed, 59% are singletons. Source: CD4+ T cells sorted from blood, taken at week 0. The receptors here all came from a human donor with alopecia areata.

CDR3 in amino acids: CASSDRTGSNQPQHF. DNA for the CDR3: TGTGCCAGCAGTGATAGGACAGGGAGCAATCAGCCCCAGCATTTT. This chain connects TRBV2 to TRBJ1-5; 8 nucleotides line up with TRBD1. V dropped 3 bases and J dropped 1; count of bases not matched to a gene: 2. The length of the CDR3 is 15 residues. The V gene's germline CDR1 is SNHLY and CDR2 FYNNEI.

The J gene is TRBJ1-2, the V gene TRBV29-1; D might be TRBD1 (5 bases). This CDR3 is built from 12 residues. V shed 3 bases and J shed 2 bases, with 7 bases lying between them. Looked up from germline, CDR1 is SQVTM and CDR2 is ANQGSEA. The CDR3 loop is CSVDRQNYGYTF. CDR3 coding DNA: TGCAGCGTTGATAGACAGAACTATGGCTACACCTTC. The full variable domain, rest sourced from reference TRBV29-1 and TRBJ1-2, is SAVISQKPSRDICQRGTSLTIQCQVDSQVTMMFWYRQQPGQSLTLIATANQGSEATYESGFVIDKFPISRPNLTFSTLTVSNMSPEDSSIYLCSVDRQNYGYTFGSGTRLTVV.